The 14 T cell receptor beta chains listed next were all sequenced from one sample in a study of blood T cell repertoires in COVID-19. Clones were sequenced by immunoSEQ multiplex PCR, and TCRdb holds only the in-frame ones, with some missing. The repertoire holds about 520,000 clones, with roughly 88% as singletons. Specimen: peripheral blood. The receptors here all came from a human donor in a cohort sampled during active COVID-19.

The chain carries TRBV30 and TRBJ2-5; D unresolved. Trimming removed 2 bases at V and 5 bases at J, with 9 bases between. The CDR3 length is 12 residues. Germline V gene sequence: CDR1 GTSNPN, CDR2 SVGIG (reference sequence). For the CDR3, the DNA is TGTGCCTGGAGTCTCCAGGCTGAGACCCAGTACTTC. It yields the protein CAWSLQAETQYF. Supplemented by reference TRBV30 and TRBJ2-5, the full variable domain reads SQTIHQWPATLVQPVGSPLSLECTVEGTSNPNLYWYRQAAGRGLQLLFYSVGIGQISSEVPQNLSASRPQDRQFILSSKKLLLSDSGFYLCAWSLQAETQYFGPGTRLLVL.

The rearrangement links TRBV7-3 to TRBJ2-5; TRBD2 agrees at 16 bases. Losses at the gene ends were 2 bases for V and 5 bases for J; bases not matched to a gene: 8. There are 18 residues in the CDR3. Germline loops: CDR1 SGHTA, CDR2 FQGTGA. CDR3 amino acids: CASSLSGTSGRAGETQYF. In DNA, the CDR3 is TGTGCCAGCAGCTTATCGGGGACTAGCGGGAGGGCCGGTGAGACCCAGTACTTC.

This chain connects TRBV28 to TRBJ1-1; the match to TRBD1 covers 8 bases. This CDR3 is built from 15 residues. In germline, CDR1 is MDHEN, CDR2 SYDVKM. V was pared by 6 bases and J by 4 bases, with 10 bases of the junction left unmatched. For the CDR3, the DNA is TGTGCCAGCAGCCCAGCAGGGGGCGTAAGCACTGAAGCTTTCTTT. Protein sequence: CASSPAGGVSTEAFF.

The chain joins TRBV19 to TRBJ2-5; 12 nucleotides line up with TRBD2. Germline CDR1 LNHDA, CDR2 SQIVND (reference sequence). V shed 4 bases and J 9 bases; nucleotides not matched to a gene: 3. CDR3 length: 13 amino acids. CDR3 amino acids: CASSTRLAGAQYF. In DNA, the CDR3 is TGTGCCAGTAGTACGAGACTAGCGGGGGCCCAGTACTTC.

V usage is TRBV5-1 and J usage is TRBJ2-3; TRBD1 agrees at 8 bases. In germline, CDR1 is SGHRS, CDR2 YFSETQ. The CDR3 sequence is 16 residues long. Trimming cost V 4 bases and J 1 base; bases outside gene matches: 8. The CDR3 protein is CASSISPGQGTDTQYF. CDR3 nucleotide sequence: TGCGCCAGCAGCATATCACCGGGACAGGGCACAGATACGCAGTATTTT. The full variable domain, its missing parts supplied by reference TRBV5-1 and TRBJ2-3, is KAGVTQTPRYLIKTRGQQVTLSCSPISGHRSVSWYQQTPGQGLQFLFEYFSETQRNKGNFPGRFSGRQFSNSRSEMNVSTLELGDSALYLCASSISPGQGTDTQYFGPGTRLTVL.

DNA of the CDR3: TGTGCCAGCAGCCCCGAGGGAGTCTACGGGCAGTTCTTC. Translating it yields CASSPEGVYGQFF. V and J are TRBV7-3 and TRBJ2-1, with D tentatively TRBD2 (5 bases). Trimming pared 5 bases from V and 12 bases from J, leaving 17 bases between. This CDR3 comprises 13 residues. Germline CDR1 reads SGHTA; CDR2 reads FQGTGA.

This chain joins TRBV24-1 and TRBJ2-1; 13 nucleotides match TRBD2. Germline CDR1 reads KGHDR; CDR2 reads SFDVKD. The CDR3 is made up of 14 amino acids. V lost 5 bases, J lost 6 bases, and 0 bases stayed unmatched. CDR3 region: CATSGTSGSNEQFF. DNA of the CDR3: TGTGCCACCAGTGGGACTAGCGGGAGCAATGAGCAGTTCTTC.

In regard to this clone: Other DNA sequences in this specimen translate into the identical CDR3. The chain uses TRBV9 and TRBJ2-1, with D maybe TRBD2 (5 bases). Germline lookup yields CDR1 SGDLS and CDR2 YYNGEE. This CDR3 is 13 amino acids long. Trimming left V 0 bases short and J 8 bases short, with 9 bases between. The CDR3 DNA is TGTGCCAGCAGCGTAGCCCCCGGGGATGAGCAGTTCTTC. Translated, it gives CASSVAPGDEQFF.

The rearrangement links TRBV30 to TRBJ1-1; D might be TRBD1 (6 bases). Germline values: CDR1 GTSNPN, CDR2 SVGIG (reference sequence). The length of the CDR3 is 19 residues. The ends were cut back, 2 bases at V and 5 bases at J, with 30 bases in the middle. In DNA, the CDR3 is TGTGCCTGGAGTTCCACTACCGGCAGGGGAGTGAGGTCGAGGACTGAAGCTTTCTTT. The encoded protein is CAWSSTTGRGVRSRTEAFF.

This sequence joins TRBV6-5 and TRBJ2-7, with TRBD1 matching over 10 bases. Germline V lookup: CDR1 MNHEY, CDR2 SVGAGI. The CDR3 runs 16 residues. V dropped 4 bases and J dropped 3; count of bases not matched to a gene: 9. The CDR3 DNA sequence: TGTGCCAGCAGTTCCCCCTCGACAGGGGGCATCTACGAGCAGTACTTC. Translation: CASSSPSTGGIYEQYF.

The V and J genes are TRBV19 and TRBJ1-1, with D possibly TRBD1 on 6 matching bases. This CDR3 spans 16 amino acids. V was shortened by 10 bases and J by 3 bases, with 24 bases between the two germline ends. The germline CDR1 and CDR2 sequences are LNHDA and SQIVND (reference sequence). DNA for the CDR3: TGTGCCACCATTTCAGAGACAGGCAGAGAGGACACTGAAGCTTTCTTT. Amino acids: CATISETGREDTEAFF.

The chain couples TRBV7-8 to TRBJ1-5, with 8 bases identical to TRBD1. The ends lost 3 bases at V and 7 bases at J; junction bases unmatched: 5. The CDR3 has 14 amino acids. Germline loops: CDR1 SGHVS, CDR2 FQNEAQ. In nucleotides, the CDR3 is TGTGCCAGCAGCTTTACAGGGGGTCCCCAGCCCCAGCATTTT. Protein sequence: CASSFTGGPQPQHF.

The rearrangement joins TRBV30 to TRBJ1-4, with D unclear. The germline CDR1 and CDR2 sequences are GTSNPN and SVGIG (reference sequence). The CDR3 has 14 amino acids. Trimming pared 0 bases from V and 3 bases from J, leaving 8 bases between. The DNA of the CDR3 is TGTGCCTGGAGTGTTAGCATGGCTAATGAAAAACTGTTTTTT. Translation gives CAWSVSMANEKLFF.

This clone appeared once. The genes are TRBV14 and TRBJ1-1; D may be TRBD1 (5 bases). Germline CDR1 and CDR2: SGHDN and FVKESK. V was shortened by 4 bases and J by 10 bases, with 16 bases between the two germline ends. The CDR3 covers 13 residues. CDR3 residues: CASSLNPQGSAFF. The CDR3 DNA sequence: TGTGCCAGCAGCCTTAACCCCCAGGGTTCAGCTTTCTTT.